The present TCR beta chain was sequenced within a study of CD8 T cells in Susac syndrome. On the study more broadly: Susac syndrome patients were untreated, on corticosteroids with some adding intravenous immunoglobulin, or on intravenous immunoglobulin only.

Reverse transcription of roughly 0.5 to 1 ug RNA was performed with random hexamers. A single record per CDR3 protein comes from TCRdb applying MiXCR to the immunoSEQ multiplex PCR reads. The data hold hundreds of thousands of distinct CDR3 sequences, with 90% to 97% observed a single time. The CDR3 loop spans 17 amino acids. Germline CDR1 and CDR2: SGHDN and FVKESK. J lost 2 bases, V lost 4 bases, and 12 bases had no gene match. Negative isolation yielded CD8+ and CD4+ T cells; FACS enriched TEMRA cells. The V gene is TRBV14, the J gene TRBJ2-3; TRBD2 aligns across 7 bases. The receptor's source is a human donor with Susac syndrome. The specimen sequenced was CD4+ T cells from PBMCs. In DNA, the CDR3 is TGTGCCAGCAGCCCACGTCGGGCTAGCGGACACACAGATACGCAGTATTTT. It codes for CASSPRRASGHTDTQYF.